These 14 T cell receptor beta chains were sequenced from one sample in a study of T cell changes during pregnancy in multiple sclerosis. Method: immunoSEQ multiplex PCR; TCRdb's copy keeps in-frame clones and lacks some. This table holds approximately 90,000 clones, 90% to 95% found once. The source was peripheral blood, collected in the first trimester of pregnancy. The receptors shown here come from a female donor with multiple sclerosis, enrolled in a pregnancy study.

The V and J genes are TRBV28 and TRBJ2-3; D might be TRBD2 (6 bases). This CDR3 comprises 11 residues. Germline CDR1 reads MDHEN; CDR2 reads SYDVKM. Between the trimmed V and J ends, which lost 5 bases and 14 bases, there was a span of 14 bases. The CDR3 region is CASSTGTLGYF. Here the CDR3 DNA reads TGTGCCAGCAGTACCGGGACTCTCGGGTATTTT.

This chain's CDR3 is CASSRIIGGGEQFF. The DNA of the CDR3 is TGTGCCAGCAGCCGTATCATCGGGGGGGGTGAGCAGTTCTTC. The gene calls are TRBV11-3 and TRBJ2-1, with 8 bases aligning to TRBD2. Germline loops: CDR1 SGHNT, CDR2 YENEEA. Trimming at V came to 5 bases and at J to 9 bases, leaving 9 bases not matched to a gene. The CDR3 totals 14 residues.

J is TRBJ1-1 and V is TRBV28, with a possible D match to TRBD1 (6 bases). This CDR3 is 12 amino acids long. V was trimmed by 6 bases and J by 3 bases, leaving 8 bases between them. CDR1 and CDR2 (germline): MDHEN, SYDVKM. The CDR3 region is CASRWGHTEAFF. Written as DNA, the CDR3 is TGTGCCAGCAGATGGGGGCACACTGAAGCTTTCTTT.

The J gene is TRBJ2-6, the V gene TRBV18; D is perhaps TRBD1 (6 bases). V lost 1 base, J lost 0 bases, and 10 bases lay in between. CDR1 is KGHSH and CDR2 is LQKENI in the germline V gene. The CDR3 has 17 residues. The CDR3 reads CASSPRTDFSGANVLTF. CDR3 DNA sequence: TGTGCCAGCTCACCACGGACAGACTTCTCTGGGGCCAACGTCCTGACTTTC.

This rearrangement joins TRBV27 to TRBJ1-6, with TRBD1 matching over 8 bases. With 10 bases clipped from V and 4 bases from J, the junction kept 9 bases outside the gene matches. Germline lookup yields CDR1 MNHEY and CDR2 SMNVEV (reference sequence). The CDR3 consists of 15 residues. The CDR3 coding sequence is TGTGCCACCAACGCCAGGGGGCAATATAATTCACCCCTCCACTTT. Its translation is CATNARGQYNSPLHF.

This chain links TRBV6-1 with TRBJ2-3, with 9 nucleotides matching TRBD1. This CDR3 spans 14 amino acids. Germline CDR1 is MNHNS and CDR2 is SASEGT. V was pared by 6 bases and J by 4 bases, with 5 bases of the junction left unmatched. The CDR3 DNA reads TGTGCCAGCAGCGGGACAGGGAGAGCAGATACGCAGTATTTT. Translated: CASSGTGRADTQYF.

This chain links TRBV19 with TRBJ1-6; 9 positions match TRBD1. The CDR3 extends over 14 amino acids. V lost 5 bases and J lost 7; bases outside the gene matches: 3. Germline V gene sequence: CDR1 LNHDA, CDR2 SQIVND (reference sequence). This CDR3 is CASSWDRVNSPLHF. As DNA, the CDR3 is TGTGCCAGTAGTTGGGACAGGGTCAATTCACCCCTCCACTTT.

The chain uses TRBV11-1 and TRBJ2-5; 9 nucleotides match TRBD2. CDR1 is SGHAT, CDR2 FQDESV, per germline (reference sequence). After removal of 5 bases from V and 6 bases from J, the junction contained 7 bases not matched to a gene. The CDR3 contains 14 residues. The CDR3 nucleotides are TGTGCCAGCAGCACCCGGACTAGCGAAAAGACCCAGTACTTC. It codes for CASSTRTSEKTQYF.

The V call is TRBV5-1, the J call TRBJ2-7; 10 nucleotides line up with TRBD1. CDR1 SGHRS and CDR2 YFSETQ come from the germline V gene. CDR3 length: 15 residues. Trimming cost V 4 bases and J 3 bases; bases outside gene matches: 7. The CDR3 protein is CASSGTGTGVYEQYF. For the CDR3, the DNA is TGCGCCAGCAGCGGAACCGGGACAGGGGTCTACGAGCAGTACTTC.

The chain couples TRBV7-6 to TRBJ2-5; D is possibly TRBD2 (5 bases). The germline V gene encodes CDR1 SGHVS and CDR2 FNYEAQ. There are 17 residues in the CDR3. With 6 bases removed from V and 2 bases from J, the gap between germline ends came to 22 bases. CDR3 region: CASSRDATKRRQETQYF. The CDR3 DNA follows: TGTGCCAGCAGTCGAGATGCAACGAAGCGGAGGCAAGAGACCCAGTACTTC.

The chain carries TRBV4-3 and TRBJ1-1; the D is unclear. The CDR3 runs to 13 residues. Germline lookup yields CDR1 LGHNA and CDR2 YSLEER. V was shortened by 0 bases and J by 7 bases, with 9 bases between the two germline ends. Written as DNA, the CDR3 is TGCGCCAGCAGCCAAGATTCGGGGTTTGAAGCTTTCTTT. Translated, it gives CASSQDSGFEAFF.

V and J are TRBV6-5 and TRBJ1-1; D is unclear. The CDR3 spans 15 residues. Trimming cost V 4 bases and J 1 base, with 13 bases left between them. CDR1 and CDR2 (germline): MNHEY, SVGAGI. CDR3 loop: CASSSQTRQNTEAFF. The CDR3 DNA sequence: TGTGCCAGCAGTTCCCAGACCAGGCAGAACACTGAAGCTTTCTTT.

J is TRBJ2-1 and V is TRBV7-2, with TRBD2 matching 8 bases. V trimming: 1 base; J trimming: 3 bases; junction bases outside the gene matches: 11. Germline CDR1 is SGHTA and CDR2 is FQGNSA. The CDR3 has 18 residues. This chain's CDR3 is CASSLGGISGRVYNEQFF. The CDR3 DNA is TGTGCCAGCAGCTTAGGTGGGATCAGCGGGAGAGTCTACAATGAGCAGTTCTTC.

The gene calls are TRBV7-3 and TRBJ2-3; D is perhaps TRBD2 (6 bases). The CDR3 spans 16 residues. The ends were cut back, 1 base at V and 2 bases at J, with 13 bases in the middle. Germline-derived CDR1 and CDR2 are SGHTA and FQGTGA. This CDR3 is CASSLMGGPVTDTQYF. The CDR3 DNA reads TGTGCCAGCAGCTTAATGGGGGGACCGGTCACAGATACGCAGTATTTT. The full variable domain, rest sourced from reference TRBV7-3 and TRBJ2-3, is GAGVSQTPSNKVTEKGKYVELRCDPISGHTALYWYRQSLGQGPEFLIYFQGTGAADDSGLPNDRFFAVRPEGSVSTLKIQRTERGDSAVYLCASSLMGGPVTDTQYFGPGTRLTVL.